Shown below are 21 T cell receptor beta chains from a single sample sequenced in a study of T cell responses to AZD1222 COVID-19 vaccine. The method was immunoSEQ multiplex PCR; TCRdb's version includes in-frame clones alone and lacks a portion of them. The sample has tens of thousands of clones, about 80% seen once; the top ten hold about an eighth. Specimen: peripheral blood, collected on day 0 of AZD1222 vaccination. The receptors were sampled from an adult in good health.

This rearrangement joins TRBV11-3 to TRBJ2-3; D is unclear. This CDR3 region has 14 residues. Trimming removed 1 base at V and 4 bases at J, with 9 bases between. From germline, CDR1 is SGHNT and CDR2 YENEEA. Here the CDR3 reads CASSLVGRADTQYF. DNA for the CDR3: TGTGCCAGCAGCTTAGTTGGTCGGGCAGATACGCAGTATTTT.

The V gene is TRBV28, the J gene TRBJ1-2; D ambiguous. The CDR3 sequence is 16 residues long. Germline CDR1 is MDHEN and CDR2 is SYDVKM. The V end was cut by 4 bases, the J end by 7 bases, with 22 bases between. The CDR3 is CASSSRWRAESGGYTF. CDR3 coding DNA: TGTGCCAGCAGTTCCCGTTGGAGGGCGGAGTCTGGTGGCTACACCTTC.

The rearrangement joins TRBV5-1 to TRBJ2-1; 8 nucleotides agree with TRBD2. The germline gives CDR1 SGHRS, CDR2 YFSETQ. The junction had 12 bases not matched to a gene; V was cut back by 4 bases and J by 0 bases. The CDR3 runs to 18 residues. Here the CDR3 DNA reads TGCGCCAGCAGCCCACTGAATTTAGCGGGGAGCTCCTACAATGAGCAGTTCTTC. It encodes CASSPLNLAGSSYNEQFF.

The J gene is TRBJ1-2, the V gene TRBV7-9, with 10 bases lining up with TRBD1. Germline V gene lookup returns CDR1 SEHNR and CDR2 FQNEAQ (reference sequence). The CDR3 has 16 amino acids. J lost 3 bases, V lost 4 bases, and 8 bases had no gene match. The CDR3: CASSSRDRGLYYGYTF. CDR3 nucleotide sequence: TGTGCCAGCAGCTCCCGGGACAGGGGACTTTACTATGGCTACACCTTC. The full variable domain, its missing parts supplied by reference TRBV7-9 and TRBJ1-2, is DTGVSQNPRHKITKRGQNVTFRCDPISEHNRLYWYRQTLGQGPEFLTYFQNEAQLEKSRLLSDRFSAERPKGSFSTLEIQRTEQGDSAMYLCASSSRDRGLYYGYTFGSGTRLTVV.

The chain couples TRBV10-3 to TRBJ1-3; D is uncertain. Looked up from germline, CDR1 is ENHRY and CDR2 is SYGVKD. This CDR3 is built from 16 residues. The V and J ends lost 2 bases and 0 bases respectively, with 11 bases between them. CDR3 in DNA: TGTGCCATCAGTGAGGCAACAGTTTCCTCTGGAAACACCATATATTTT. It translates to CAISEATVSSGNTIYF.

This rearrangement joins TRBV6-5 to TRBJ2-3; 8 bases align to TRBD2. The J segment lost 2 bases and the V segment lost 10 bases, leaving 11 bases of the junction unmatched. Germline values: CDR1 MNHEY, CDR2 SVGAGI. The CDR3 contains 15 residues. The CDR3 region has the DNA TGTGCCACCCGAAGAGCGGGGGCTTACACAGATACGCAGTATTTT. Protein: CATRRAGAYTDTQYF.

There are a few counts of this clone. The chain recombines TRBV12-3 or TRBV12-4 with TRBJ1-2; 7 positions match TRBD1. V shed 3 bases and J 5 bases; nucleotides not matched to a gene: 3. The CDR3 covers 13 residues. The CDR3 spells CASSFIQGYGYTF. CDR3 DNA sequence: TGTGCCAGCAGTTTTATACAGGGGTATGGCTACACCTTC.

The rearrangement links TRBV18 to TRBJ1-4; TRBD1 might be the D (5 bases). This CDR3 spans 15 amino acids. Trimming took off 4 bases at V and 0 bases at J, with 9 bases between the two ends. Germline loops: CDR1 KGHSH, CDR2 LQKENI. CDR3 in amino acids: CASSQPGATNEKLFF. The CDR3 DNA follows: TGTGCCAGCTCACAACCGGGGGCAACTAATGAAAAACTGTTTTTT. The variable domain in full, with the rest retrieved from reference TRBV18 and TRBJ1-4, is NAGVMQNPRHLVRRRGQEARLRCSPMKGHSHVYWYRQLPEEGLKFMVYLQKENIIDESGMPKERFSAEFPKEGPSILRIQQVVRGDSAAYFCASSQPGATNEKLFFGSGTQLSVL.

This clone came up once. This chain joins TRBV9 and TRBJ2-2; D gene uncertain. CDR3 length equals 13 residues. Trimming removed 1 base at V and 5 bases at J, with 6 bases between. Per the germline V gene, CDR1 is SGDLS and CDR2 is YYNGEE. The CDR3 DNA reads TGTGCCAGCAGCGTATTAGGGACCGGGGAGCTGTTTTTT. As protein: CASSVLGTGELFF. Supplemented by reference TRBV9 and TRBJ2-2, the full variable domain reads DSGVTQTPKHLITATGQRVTLRCSPRSGDLSVYWYQQSLDQGLQFLIQYYNGEERAKGNILERFSAQQFPDLHSELNLSSLELGDSALYFCASSVLGTGELFFGEGSRLTVL.

As DNA, the CDR3 is TGTGCCAGCCGCGACGCCTCGGACGGCTATGGCTACACCTTC. Amino acid sequence: CASRDASDGYGYTF. The chain joins TRBV5-6 to TRBJ1-2; D gene unclear. CDR1 is SGHDT, CDR2 YYEEEE, per germline. The CDR3 is 14 amino acids. Trimming left V 7 bases short and J 4 bases short, with 17 bases between.

The V and J genes are TRBV5-1 and TRBJ2-3; D is uncertain. CDR3 length: 14 amino acids. Trimming cost V 0 bases and J 0 bases, with 5 bases left between them. Germline assignment: CDR1 SGHRS and CDR2 YFSETQ. CDR3 sequence reads: CASSLEGSTDTQYF. CDR3 nucleotide sequence: TGCGCCAGCAGCTTGGAGGGCAGCACAGATACGCAGTATTTT.

This clone occurred a few times. In the same sample, other DNA sequences code for this CDR3. The chain combines TRBV2 with TRBJ1-3; D not resolved. The germline gives CDR1 SNHLY, CDR2 FYNNEI. The CDR3 covers 13 residues. V lost 6 bases, J lost 2 bases, and 8 bases lay in between. CDR3 loop: CASSEETGNTIYF. The CDR3 DNA sequence: TGTGCCAGCAGCGAGGAGACTGGAAACACCATATATTTT.

The genes are TRBV19 and TRBJ1-5, with D uncertain. This CDR3 region has 16 residues. V lost 8 bases and J lost 3, with 20 bases in between. Germline V gives CDR1 LNHDA, CDR2 SQIVND (reference sequence). The CDR3 region has the DNA TGTGCCAGTCCGTCTGTCCGCGAGAGCCCCAATCAGCCCCAGCATTTT. As protein: CASPSVRESPNQPQHF.

The chain employs TRBV30 and TRBJ2-5; D remains unclear. The germline V gene has CDR1 GTSNPN and CDR2 SVGIG (reference sequence). The CDR3 is 10 amino acids. Trimming removed 3 bases at V and 5 bases at J, with 4 bases between. CDR3 nucleotide sequence: TGTGCCTGGAGGACGGAGACCCAGTACTTC. Encoded protein: CAWRTETQYF.

The rearrangement joins TRBV7-8 to TRBJ2-7, with D possibly matching TRBD2 (6 bases). V was shortened by 5 bases and J by 2 bases, with 16 bases between the two germline ends. There are 15 residues in the CDR3. Looked up from germline, CDR1 is SGHVS and CDR2 is FQNEAQ. CDR3 protein: CASSREGTGTYEQYF. The CDR3, as DNA: TGTGCCAGCAGCCGAGAGGGGACTGGAACCTACGAGCAGTACTTC.

The chain uses TRBV19 and TRBJ2-3; 9 nucleotides match TRBD1. The length of the CDR3 is 16 residues. Germline assignment: CDR1 LNHDA and CDR2 SQIVND (reference sequence). The ends lost 7 bases at V and 4 bases at J; junction bases unmatched: 12. CDR3 nucleotides: TGTGCCAGTAAGACCACCGGGACAGGGCTCGCAGATACGCAGTATTTT. Its translation is CASKTTGTGLADTQYF. Drawing the rest from reference TRBV19 and TRBJ2-3, the complete variable domain is DGGITQSPKYLFRKEGQNVTLSCEQNLNHDAMYWYRQDPGQGLRLIYYSQIVNDFQKGDIAEGYSVSREKKESFPLTVTSAQKNPTAFYLCASKTTGTGLADTQYFGPGTRLTVL.

This clone was recorded a few times. V gene TRBV11-3 combines with J gene TRBJ1-1; D is possibly TRBD1 (5 bases). Trimming stripped 3 bases from V and 4 bases from J, with 9 bases between. Germline CDR1 and CDR2: SGHNT and YENEEA. This CDR3 is built from 13 residues. CDR3 sequence (DNA): TGTGCCAGCAGCTTGGCGGGGGGCACTGAAGCTTTCTTT. Translating it yields CASSLAGGTEAFF.

The chain is built from TRBV28 and TRBJ1-5; weak D call: TRBD1 (5 bases). This CDR3 contains 15 residues. CDR1 and CDR2 from the germline V gene are MDHEN and SYDVKM. V shed 3 bases and J shed 6 bases, with 15 bases lying between them. CDR3 region: CASSFLGSGAQPQHF. The CDR3 region has the DNA TGTGCCAGCAGTTTTCTCGGTAGTGGGGCTCAGCCCCAGCATTTT.

This chain joins TRBV6-4 and TRBJ1-1; D perhaps matches TRBD1 (5 bases). The V end lost 5 bases, the J end lost 4 bases, and 14 bases lay between the germline ends. Germline lookup yields CDR1 MRHNA and CDR2 SNTAGT. The length of the CDR3 is 14 residues. The CDR3 DNA reads TGTGCCAGCAGTCCAGGGTTCGGGGTCACTGAAGCTTTCTTT. Its translation is CASSPGFGVTEAFF.

The chain has TRBV3-1 (or the pseudogene TRBV3-2) and TRBJ1-1; a weak D match, TRBD1 (5 bases). CDR1 LGHDT and CDR2 YNNKEL come from the germline V gene (reference sequence). This CDR3 has 18 amino acids. V was cut by 7 bases and J by 0 bases, with 24 bases left in between. The CDR3: CASTLPVGALELNTEAFF. Here the CDR3 DNA reads TGTGCCAGCACCCTACCAGTAGGGGCGTTGGAGTTGAACACTGAAGCTTTCTTT.

This clone was detected once. The V and J genes are TRBV5-1 and TRBJ2-7; tentative D call: TRBD1 (5 bases). The CDR3 runs to 13 residues. V lost 5 bases and J 5 bases, leaving 14 bases between the germline ends. Germline-derived CDR1 and CDR2 are SGHRS and YFSETQ. The DNA of the CDR3 is TGCGCCAGCAGATCAGGGTCTGGGCACGAGCAGTACTTC. The encoded protein is CASRSGSGHEQYF.